The 10 T cell receptor beta chains in this list originate from one sample, sequenced in a study of OX40 agonist ivuxolimab in advanced cancers. Produced via immunoSEQ multiplex PCR; TCRdb's table is partial and in-frame only. This sample has approximately 68,000 clones; about 89% occur once, and the top ten carry under 4.5%. Sequencing used CD4+ or CD8+ T cells sorted from blood, obtained in a trial of the OX40 agonist ivuxolimab. The receptors stem from an adult with an advanced solid tumor such as melanoma, head and neck, liver or kidney cancer.

The chain has TRBV6-1 and TRBJ2-1; 10 bases align to TRBD2. Germline CDR1 reads MNHNS; CDR2 reads SASEGT. With V trimmed by 6 bases and J by 5 bases, 4 bases remained unmatched. CDR3 length: 14 amino acids. The CDR3 spells CASRSGGANNEQFF. CDR3 DNA: TGTGCCAGCAGGAGCGGGGGGGCCAACAATGAGCAGTTCTTC.

The chain joins TRBV7-2 to TRBJ2-3; D is unresolved. Per the germline V gene, CDR1 is SGHTA and CDR2 is FQGNSA. V shed 7 bases and J shed 1 base, with 15 bases lying between them. This CDR3 has 15 residues. The CDR3 sequence: CASTRPYPGTDTQYF. The CDR3 coding sequence is TGTGCCAGCACCCGACCGTATCCCGGCACAGATACGCAGTATTTT. The variable domain in full, completed from reference TRBV7-2 and TRBJ2-3, reads GAGVSQSPSNKVTEKGKDVELRCDPISGHTALYWYRQSLGQGLEFLIYFQGNSAPDKSGLPSDRFSAERTGGSVSTLTIQRTQQEDSAVYLCASTRPYPGTDTQYFGPGTRLTVL.

The chain carries TRBV11-3 and TRBJ1-5, with D possibly matching TRBD1 (5 bases). The V end was cut by 2 bases, the J end by 0 bases, with 14 bases between. The CDR3 sequence is 17 residues long. In germline, CDR1 is SGHNT, CDR2 YENEEA. CDR3: CASSLNSWQGSNQPQHF. DNA for the CDR3: TGTGCCAGCAGCTTAAATAGCTGGCAGGGTAGCAATCAGCCCCAGCATTTT.

The J gene is TRBJ1-1, the V gene TRBV18; TRBD1 is a possible D gene (5 bases). The CDR3 has 17 residues. Looked up from germline, CDR1 is KGHSH and CDR2 is LQKENI. V lost 2 bases to trimming and J lost 0 bases, with 16 bases between them. The CDR3 here is CASSPLGAIRLNTEAFF. The DNA of the CDR3 is TGTGCCAGCTCACCATTAGGGGCCATTCGGCTGAACACTGAAGCTTTCTTT.

Of note for this clone: One end of the junction is discordant with germline, which a read error may explain. The rearrangement uses TRBV4-1 and TRBJ2-3; D unresolved. The CDR3 contains 12 residues. CDR1 MGHRA and CDR2 YSYEKL come from the germline V gene. This CDR3 is CASSKEVDTQYF. CDR3 in DNA: TGCGCCAGCAGCAAAGAAGTAGATACGCAGTATTTT.

This chain connects TRBV5-1 to TRBJ1-6, with D possibly being TRBD1 (6 bases). The CDR3 length is 15 residues. Trimming pared 0 bases from V and 8 bases from J, leaving 12 bases between. Germline assignment: CDR1 SGHRS and CDR2 YFSETQ. CDR3 residues: CASSLEDRLYSPLHF. The CDR3 bases are TGCGCCAGCAGCTTGGAGGACAGACTGTATTCACCCCTCCACTTT.

The chain has TRBV5-4 and TRBJ1-1; TRBD1 is a possible D gene (6 bases). Per germline, CDR1 SGHNT and CDR2 YYREEE (reference sequence). Trimming pared 4 bases from V and 4 bases from J, leaving 8 bases between. The CDR3 length is 12 residues. CDR3 nucleotides: TGTGCCAGCAGCCTACAGGGCACTGAAGCTTTCTTT. Its translation: CASSLQGTEAFF.

The chain recombines TRBV18 with TRBJ2-7; 14 bases map to TRBD2. V dropped 3 bases and J dropped 4; count of bases not matched to a gene: 2. Germline V gives CDR1 KGHSH, CDR2 LQKENI. This CDR3 is 15 amino acids long. CDR3 protein: CASSPGLAGGYEQYF. CDR3 DNA sequence: TGTGCCAGCTCACCCGGACTAGCGGGAGGTTACGAGCAGTACTTC.

The chain combines TRBV5-8 with TRBJ2-3; 8 bases are shared with TRBD1. The CDR3 extends over 14 amino acids. Germline CDR1 and CDR2: SGHTS and YDEGEE. V was pared by 4 bases and J by 5 bases, with 6 bases of the junction left unmatched. CDR3 loop: CASSAGQAGDTQYF. The CDR3 DNA follows: TGTGCCAGCAGCGCGGGACAGGCTGGAGATACGCAGTATTTT.

The chain links TRBV4-1 to TRBJ2-6, with D possibly being TRBD1 or TRBD2 (5 bases each). This CDR3 contains 17 residues. The germline V gene encodes CDR1 MGHRA and CDR2 YSYEKL. V shed 1 base and J shed 5 bases, with 15 bases lying between them. The CDR3 loop reads CASSQVPGAPRANVLTF. The CDR3 DNA reads TGCGCCAGCAGCCAAGTCCCCGGGGCCCCTCGGGCCAACGTCCTGACTTTC.